Sequencing of this T cell receptor (beta chain) was carried out in a study of Graves' ophthalmopathy and Graves' hyperthyroidism. Study-level points and caveats: Most expanded clonotypes in thyroid above 0.001 frequency also showed up in blood.

As the template, RNA transcripts were used to amplify TCR beta CDR3 regions. First-round RT-PCR used HTBI primers; second-round multiplex PCR followed. One entry per CDR3 protein, called by TCRdb with MiXCR from the multiplex PCR reads. Of hundreds of thousands of distinct CDR3 sequences detected, 15% appear once; the ten largest clones hold about 7.3%. Trimming removed 7 bases from V and 4 bases from J, with 13 bases in between. Looked up from germline, CDR1 is MNHNS and CDR2 is SASEGT. The CDR3 spans 13 residues. Additional autoimmune diseases, uncontrolled infections, pregnancy or lactation disqualified patients. This clonotype was observed at least ten times. Its specificity is not known.

This TCR derives from a woman aged 18-35 years with stable Graves' hyperthyroidism. The rearrangement links TRBV6-1 to TRBJ2-5; tentative D call: TRBD2 (6 bases). The sample was peripheral blood. The CDR3 coding sequence is TGTGCCAGCAAACTAGCCGCGGGAGAGACCCAGTACTTC. Residues: CASKLAAGETQYF.